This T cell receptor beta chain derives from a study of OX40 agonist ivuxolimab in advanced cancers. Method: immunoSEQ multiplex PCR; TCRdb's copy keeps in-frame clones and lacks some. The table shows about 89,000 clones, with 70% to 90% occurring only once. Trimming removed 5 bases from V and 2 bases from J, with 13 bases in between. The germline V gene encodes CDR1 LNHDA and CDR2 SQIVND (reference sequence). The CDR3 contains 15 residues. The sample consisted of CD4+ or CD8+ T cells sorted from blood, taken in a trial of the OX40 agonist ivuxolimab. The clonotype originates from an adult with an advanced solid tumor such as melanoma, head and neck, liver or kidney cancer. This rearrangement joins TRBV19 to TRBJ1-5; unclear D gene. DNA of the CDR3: TGTGCCAGTAGTCTCCGTACGAGGGGCAATCAGCCCCAGCATTTT. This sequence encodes CASSLRTRGNQPQHF.